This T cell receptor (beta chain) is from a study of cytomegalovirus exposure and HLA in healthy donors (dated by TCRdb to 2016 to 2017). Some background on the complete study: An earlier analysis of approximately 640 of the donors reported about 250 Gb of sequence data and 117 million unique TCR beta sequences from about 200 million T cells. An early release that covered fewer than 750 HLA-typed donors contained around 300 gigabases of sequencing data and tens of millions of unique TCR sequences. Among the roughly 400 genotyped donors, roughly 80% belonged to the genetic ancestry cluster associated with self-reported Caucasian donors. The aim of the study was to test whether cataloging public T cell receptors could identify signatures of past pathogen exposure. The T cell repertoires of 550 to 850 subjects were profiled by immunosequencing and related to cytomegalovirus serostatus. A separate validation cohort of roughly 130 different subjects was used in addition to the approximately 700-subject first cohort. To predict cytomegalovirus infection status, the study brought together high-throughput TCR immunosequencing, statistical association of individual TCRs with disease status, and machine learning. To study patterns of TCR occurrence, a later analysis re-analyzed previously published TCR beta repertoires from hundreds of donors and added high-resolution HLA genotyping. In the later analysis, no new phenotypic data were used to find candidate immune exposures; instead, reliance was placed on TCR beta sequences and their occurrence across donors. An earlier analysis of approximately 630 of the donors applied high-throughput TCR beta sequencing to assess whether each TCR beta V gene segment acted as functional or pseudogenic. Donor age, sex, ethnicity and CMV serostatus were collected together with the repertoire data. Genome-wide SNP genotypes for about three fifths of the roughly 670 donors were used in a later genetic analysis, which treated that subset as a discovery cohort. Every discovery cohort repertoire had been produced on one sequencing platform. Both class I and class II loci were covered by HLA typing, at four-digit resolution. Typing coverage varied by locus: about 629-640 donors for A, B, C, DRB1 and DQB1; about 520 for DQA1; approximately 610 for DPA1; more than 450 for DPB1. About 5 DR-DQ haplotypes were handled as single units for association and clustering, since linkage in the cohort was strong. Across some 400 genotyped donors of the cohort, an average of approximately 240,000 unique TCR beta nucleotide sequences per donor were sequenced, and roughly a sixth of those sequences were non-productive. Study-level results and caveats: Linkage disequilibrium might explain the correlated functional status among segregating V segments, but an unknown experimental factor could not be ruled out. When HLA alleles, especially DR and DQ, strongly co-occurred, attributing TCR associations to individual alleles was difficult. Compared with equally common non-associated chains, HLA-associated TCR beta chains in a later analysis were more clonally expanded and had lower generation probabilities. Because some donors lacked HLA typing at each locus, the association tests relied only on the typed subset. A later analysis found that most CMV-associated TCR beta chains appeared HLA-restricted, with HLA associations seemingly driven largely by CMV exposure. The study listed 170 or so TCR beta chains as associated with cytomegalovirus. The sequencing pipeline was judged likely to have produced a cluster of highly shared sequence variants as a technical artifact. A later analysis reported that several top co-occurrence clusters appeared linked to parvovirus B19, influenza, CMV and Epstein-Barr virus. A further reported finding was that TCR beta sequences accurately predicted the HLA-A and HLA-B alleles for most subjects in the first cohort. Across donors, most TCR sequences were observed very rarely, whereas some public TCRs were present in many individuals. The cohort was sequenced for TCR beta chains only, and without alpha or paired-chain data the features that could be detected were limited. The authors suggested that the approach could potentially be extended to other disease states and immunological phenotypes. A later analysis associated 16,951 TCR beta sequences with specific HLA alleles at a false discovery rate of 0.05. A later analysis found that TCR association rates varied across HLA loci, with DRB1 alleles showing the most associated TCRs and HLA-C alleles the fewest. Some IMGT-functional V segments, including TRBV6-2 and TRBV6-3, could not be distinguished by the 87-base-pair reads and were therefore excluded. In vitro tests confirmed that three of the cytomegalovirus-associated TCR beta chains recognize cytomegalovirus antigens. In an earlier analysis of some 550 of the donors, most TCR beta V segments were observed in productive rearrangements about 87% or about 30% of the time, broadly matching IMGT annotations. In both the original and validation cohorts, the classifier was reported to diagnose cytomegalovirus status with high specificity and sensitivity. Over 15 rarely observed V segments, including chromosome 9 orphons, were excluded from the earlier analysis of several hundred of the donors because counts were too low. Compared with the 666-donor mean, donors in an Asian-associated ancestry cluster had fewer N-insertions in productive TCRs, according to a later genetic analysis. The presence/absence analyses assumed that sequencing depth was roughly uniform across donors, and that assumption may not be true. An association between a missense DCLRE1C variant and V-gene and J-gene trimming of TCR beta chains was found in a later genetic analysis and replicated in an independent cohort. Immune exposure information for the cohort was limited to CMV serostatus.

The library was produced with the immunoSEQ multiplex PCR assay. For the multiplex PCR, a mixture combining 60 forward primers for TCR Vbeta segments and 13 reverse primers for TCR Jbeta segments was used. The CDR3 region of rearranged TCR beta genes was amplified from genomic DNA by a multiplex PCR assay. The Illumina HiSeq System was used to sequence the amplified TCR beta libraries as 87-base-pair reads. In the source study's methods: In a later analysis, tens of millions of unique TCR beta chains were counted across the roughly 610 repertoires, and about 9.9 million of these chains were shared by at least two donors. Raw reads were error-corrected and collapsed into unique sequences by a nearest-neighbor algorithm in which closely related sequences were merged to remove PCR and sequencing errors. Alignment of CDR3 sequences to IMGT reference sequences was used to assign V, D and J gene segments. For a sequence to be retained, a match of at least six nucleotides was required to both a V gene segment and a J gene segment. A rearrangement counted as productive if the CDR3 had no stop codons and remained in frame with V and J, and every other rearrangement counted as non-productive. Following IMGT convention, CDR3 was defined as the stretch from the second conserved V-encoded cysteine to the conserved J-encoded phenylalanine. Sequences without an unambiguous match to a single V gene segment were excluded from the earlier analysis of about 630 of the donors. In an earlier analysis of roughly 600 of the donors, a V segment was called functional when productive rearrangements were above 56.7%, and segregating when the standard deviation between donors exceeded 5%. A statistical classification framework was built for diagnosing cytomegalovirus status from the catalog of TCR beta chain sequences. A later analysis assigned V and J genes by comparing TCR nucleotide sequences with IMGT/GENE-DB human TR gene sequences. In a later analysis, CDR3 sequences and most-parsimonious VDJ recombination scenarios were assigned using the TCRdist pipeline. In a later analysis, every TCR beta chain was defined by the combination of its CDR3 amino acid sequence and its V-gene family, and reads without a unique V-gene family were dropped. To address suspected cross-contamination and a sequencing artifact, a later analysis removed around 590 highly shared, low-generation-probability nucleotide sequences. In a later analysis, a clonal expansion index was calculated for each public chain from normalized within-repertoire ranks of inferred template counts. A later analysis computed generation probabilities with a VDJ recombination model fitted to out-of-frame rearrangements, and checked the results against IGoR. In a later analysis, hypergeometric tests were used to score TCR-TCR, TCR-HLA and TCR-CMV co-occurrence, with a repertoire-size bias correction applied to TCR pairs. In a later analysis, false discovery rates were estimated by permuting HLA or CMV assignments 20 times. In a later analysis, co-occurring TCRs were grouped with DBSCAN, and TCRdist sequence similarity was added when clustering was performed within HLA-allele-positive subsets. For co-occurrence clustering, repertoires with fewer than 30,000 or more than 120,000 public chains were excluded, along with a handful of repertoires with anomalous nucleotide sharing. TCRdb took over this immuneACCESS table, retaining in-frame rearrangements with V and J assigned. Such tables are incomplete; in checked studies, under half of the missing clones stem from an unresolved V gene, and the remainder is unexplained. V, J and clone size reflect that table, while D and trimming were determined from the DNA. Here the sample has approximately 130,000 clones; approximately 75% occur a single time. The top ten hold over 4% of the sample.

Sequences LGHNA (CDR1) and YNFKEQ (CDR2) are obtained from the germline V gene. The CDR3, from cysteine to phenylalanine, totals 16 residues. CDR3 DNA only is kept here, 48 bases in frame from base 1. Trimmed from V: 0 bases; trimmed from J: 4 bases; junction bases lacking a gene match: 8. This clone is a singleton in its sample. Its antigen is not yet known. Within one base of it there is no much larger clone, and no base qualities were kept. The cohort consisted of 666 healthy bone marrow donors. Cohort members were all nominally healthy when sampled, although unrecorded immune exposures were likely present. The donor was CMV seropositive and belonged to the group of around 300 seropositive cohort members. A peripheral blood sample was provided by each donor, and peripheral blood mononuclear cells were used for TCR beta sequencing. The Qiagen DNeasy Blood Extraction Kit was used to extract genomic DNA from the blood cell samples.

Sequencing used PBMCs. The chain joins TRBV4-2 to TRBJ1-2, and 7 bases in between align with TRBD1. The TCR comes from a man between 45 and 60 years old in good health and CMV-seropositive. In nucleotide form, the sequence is TGTGCCAGCAGCCAAGATACTTGGTCAGGGGGCTATGGCTACACCTTC. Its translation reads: CASSQDTWSGGYGYTF.